These 21 T cell receptor beta chains share one sample of origin, sequenced in a study of T cell changes during pregnancy in multiple sclerosis. The repertoire was sequenced with immunoSEQ multiplex PCR; TCRdb's copy has only in-frame clones and lacks some. The table records around 33,000 clones, around 90% of them present only once. The material was CD8+ T cells from peripheral blood mononuclear cells, obtained in the third trimester of pregnancy. These receptor sequences come from a female donor with multiple sclerosis, enrolled in a pregnancy study.

The chain uses TRBV13 and TRBJ2-1; 8 bases are a match to TRBD2. Germline V gene data show CDR1 as PRHDT and CDR2 as FYEKMQ (reference sequence). Trimming took 4 bases from V and 1 from J; bases not matched to a gene: 12. This CDR3 spans 18 amino acids. This CDR3 reads CASSSLSGTQGSYNEQFF. The CDR3 DNA reads as TGTGCCAGCAGCTCTCTTAGCGGGACCCAAGGTTCCTACAATGAGCAGTTCTTC. Combining the CDR3 with reference TRBV13 and TRBJ2-1 gives the whole variable domain AAGVIQSPRHLIKEKRETATLKCYPIPRHDTVYWYQQGPGQDPQFLISFYEKMQSDKGSIPDRFSAQQFSDYHSELNMSSLELGDSALYFCASSSLSGTQGSYNEQFFGPGTRLTVL.

The J gene is TRBJ2-7, the V gene TRBV7-9; tentatively, D is TRBD1 (6 bases). Germline values: CDR1 SEHNR, CDR2 FQNEAQ (reference sequence). The CDR3 sequence is 14 residues long. Trimming pared 4 bases from V and 0 bases from J, leaving 10 bases between. This CDR3 reads CASSSDRSSYEQYF. The CDR3 DNA sequence: TGTGCCAGCAGCTCTGACAGGAGCTCCTACGAGCAGTACTTC. The whole variable domain, remainder taken from reference TRBV7-9 and TRBJ2-7, is DTGVSQNPRHKITKRGQNVTFRCDPISEHNRLYWYRQTLGQGPEFLTYFQNEAQLEKSRLLSDRFSAERPKGSFSTLEIQRTEQGDSAMYLCASSSDRSSYEQYFGPGTRLTVT.

There are many counts of this clone. The J gene is TRBJ1-1, the V gene TRBV9, with 7 bases fitting TRBD1. The CDR3 loop spans 12 amino acids. The V segment lost 6 bases and the J segment 11 bases; nucleotides outside the gene matches: 10. CDR1 is SGDLS, CDR2 YYNGEE, per germline. For the CDR3, the DNA is TGTGCCAGCACCTCTAGACAGGGTATGGCTTTCTTT. Amino acids: CASTSRQGMAFF.

This chain uses TRBV27 with TRBJ2-3; tentatively, D is TRBD1 (5 bases). Per the germline V gene, CDR1 is MNHEY and CDR2 is SMNVEV (reference sequence). CDR3 length: 13 residues. Trimming cost V 2 bases and J 4 bases, with 7 bases left between them. The CDR3 bases are TGTGCCAGCAGTTTAAGCAGGGCAGATACGCAGTATTTT. Protein sequence: CASSLSRADTQYF.

The chain joins TRBV12-2 to TRBJ1-1. TRBV12-2 is an annotated pseudogene. This CDR3 region has 16 residues. DNA of the CDR3: TGTGCAAGTCGCTTAGGGGAGGGCCTGGGAGACACTGAAGCTTTCTTT. Translation: CASRLGEGLGDTEAFF.

The rearrangement uses TRBV6-4 and TRBJ1-2; D is unclear. Germline CDR1 is MRHNA and CDR2 is SNTAGT. Trimming cost V 0 bases and J 8 bases, with 10 bases left between them. The CDR3 covers 13 residues. The CDR3 is CASSDSSTDGYTF. The CDR3 bases are TGTGCCAGCAGTGACTCGAGCACAGACGGCTACACCTTC.

The chain couples TRBV7-3 to TRBJ2-1, with a weak D call TRBD2 (6 bases). The V gene's germline CDR1 is SGHTA and CDR2 FQGTGA. Trimming stripped 5 bases from V and 5 bases from J, with 10 bases between. This CDR3 has 13 amino acids. The CDR3 coding sequence is TGTGCCAGCAGCCCCGGACTAAACAATGAGCAGTTCTTC. Translated, it gives CASSPGLNNEQFF.

J is TRBJ1-2 and V is TRBV19, with TRBD1 as a possible D gene (5 bases). The CDR3 loop spans 17 amino acids. V gave up 5 bases and J gave up 5 bases, with 24 bases separating them. Germline V gives CDR1 LNHDA, CDR2 SQIVND (reference sequence). CDR3 in DNA: TGTGCCAGTAGTGAGGAAGACAGATCCTCCCATCCTTATGGCTACACCTTC. Amino acids: CASSEEDRSSHPYGYTF.

The chain couples TRBV6-1 to TRBJ2-3, with TRBD2 identical over 7 bases. The germline CDR1 and CDR2 sequences are MNHNS and SASEGT. The CDR3 runs to 16 residues. J gave up 2 bases and V 1 base, and 6 bases lay outside the gene matches. CDR3 coding DNA: TGTGCCAGCAGTGAAGTAGGCGGGGGACCCACAGATACGCAGTATTTT. This encodes CASSEVGGGPTDTQYF.

This clone was recorded once. V is TRBV6-5 and J is TRBJ1-5; D is possibly TRBD1 (6 bases). The CDR3 consists of 13 residues. V lost 6 bases and J lost 7, with 13 bases in between. Germline V CDR1 and CDR2: MNHEY, SVGAGI. In DNA, the CDR3 is TGTGCCAGCAGAGAAACCAGGGGACAGCCCCAGCATTTT. As protein: CASRETRGQPQHF.

This chain connects TRBV6-1 to TRBJ1-1; TRBD1 is a possible D gene (5 bases). V lost 6 bases, J lost 1 base, and 12 bases lay in between. CDR3 length: 14 amino acids. The germline V gene has CDR1 MNHNS and CDR2 SASEGT. Written as DNA, the CDR3 is TGTGCCAGCAGCGAGATCAGGGCGAACACTGAAGCTTTCTTT. Translating gives CASSEIRANTEAFF.

The chain is built from TRBV19 and TRBJ1-3; D gene unclear. This CDR3 comprises 15 residues. V lost 3 bases, J lost 5 bases, and 14 bases lay in between. Germline loops: CDR1 LNHDA, CDR2 SQIVND (reference sequence). CDR3 sequence reads: CASSIDIGPRNTIYF. CDR3 bases: TGTGCCAGTAGTATTGACATTGGGCCAAGAAACACCATATATTTT.

This chain connects TRBV27 to TRBJ1-2; D call uncertain. The CDR3 length is 13 residues. CDR1 is MNHEY and CDR2 is SMNVEV in the germline V gene (reference sequence). Trimming removed 8 bases from V and 6 bases from J, with 16 bases in between. CDR3 bases: TGTGCCAGCCGTTCCTTGGCGCAGGATGGCTACACCTTC. Its protein product is CASRSLAQDGYTF.

This chain joins TRBV5-4 and TRBJ2-3, with TRBD2 matching 11 bases. The junction had 2 bases not matched to a gene; V was cut back by 1 base and J by 4 bases. Per germline, CDR1 SGHNT and CDR2 YYREEE (reference sequence). CDR3 length equals 15 residues. CDR3 region: CASSLTSGGPDTQYF. DNA of the CDR3: TGTGCCAGCAGCTTGACTAGCGGGGGCCCAGATACGCAGTATTTT.

CDR3 nucleotides: TGTGCCAGCAGTTCTACAGGGACAGATACGCAGTATTTT. Protein sequence: CASSSTGTDTQYF. V usage is TRBV6-4 and J usage is TRBJ2-3, with D perhaps TRBD1 (6 bases). CDR1 is MRHNA, CDR2 SNTAGT, per germline. V was shortened by 5 bases and J by 3 bases, with 9 bases between the two germline ends. This CDR3 has 13 amino acids.

This chain joins TRBV9 and TRBJ2-5, with TRBD2 matching 9 bases. CDR1 is SGDLS, CDR2 YYNGEE, per germline. The V gene end was trimmed by 3 bases and the J gene end by 5 bases; junction bases not matched to a gene: 11. This CDR3 spans 16 amino acids. DNA for the CDR3: TGTGCCAGCAGCGCGCCTGTAAGCGGGGGGCACGAGACCCAGTACTTC. As protein: CASSAPVSGGHETQYF.

The chain has TRBV2 and TRBJ1-1; 11 positions agree with TRBD1. Per germline, CDR1 SNHLY and CDR2 FYNNEI. CDR3 size: 14 residues. With V trimmed by 6 bases and J by 4 bases, 4 bases remained unmatched. CDR3 sequence reads: CASSAGTGGTEAFF. The CDR3 DNA reads as TGTGCCAGCAGCGCCGGGACAGGGGGCACTGAAGCTTTCTTT.

As DNA, the CDR3 is TGTGCCAGCAGTTTTCTCCCAGGGAATCAGCCCCAGCATTTT. Residues: CASSFLPGNQPQHF. The J gene is TRBJ1-5, the V gene TRBV27; TRBD1 is a possible D gene (5 bases). CDR1 and CDR2 (germline): MNHEY, SMNVEV (reference sequence). The CDR3 has 14 amino acids. V was cut by 3 bases and J by 4 bases, with 10 bases left in between.

This clone was seen just once. V is TRBV7-3 and J is TRBJ2-1, with 8 bases matching TRBD1. The CDR3 consists of 14 residues. CDR1 and CDR2 (germline): SGHTA, FQGTGA. J was trimmed by 6 bases and V by 7 bases; bases with no gene match: 8. The CDR3: CASNLGTGGNEQFF. The DNA of the CDR3 is TGTGCCAGCAACCTAGGTACAGGGGGCAATGAGCAGTTCTTC.

The chain employs TRBV7-9 and TRBJ2-4; perhaps TRBD2 as D (5 bases). The V gene lost 5 bases and the J gene lost 6 bases, with 23 bases spanning the gap. CDR3 length: 17 amino acids. Per germline, CDR1 SEHNR and CDR2 FQNEAQ (reference sequence). CDR3 sequence: CASSLGRIGPEGNIQYF. The CDR3 nucleotides are TGTGCCAGCAGCCTAGGGCGCATAGGGCCAGAGGGAAACATTCAGTACTTC.

The chain carries TRBV5-6 and TRBJ1-2; D is undetermined. V gave up 0 bases and J gave up 3 bases, with 12 bases separating them. Germline V gene data show CDR1 as SGHDT and CDR2 as YYEEEE. This CDR3 has 15 amino acids. For the CDR3, the DNA is TGTGCCAGCAGCTTGGCCGGGTCAGAAGACTATGGCTACACCTTC. This encodes CASSLAGSEDYGYTF.